The 8 T cell receptor beta chains below were found in one sample sequenced in a study of identical twins. TCRdb re-called the 5' RACE reads with MiXCR, one entry per CDR3 protein. Here the sample spans around 450,000 distinct CDR3 sequences, 13% to 15% being singletons. This same sample was also taken into another study, of yellow fever vaccine responses in identical twins.

The source material was CD4+ T cells sorted from blood. The source is a young woman in good health.

Many counts were recorded for this clonotype. The chain employs TRBV5-1 and TRBJ1-3; maybe TRBD1 (5 bases). V was cut by 1 base and J by 0 bases, with 8 bases left in between. The CDR3 has 15 residues. Germline values: CDR1 SGHRS, CDR2 YFSETQ. CDR3 coding DNA: TGCGCCAGCAGCTTGCAGGGCTTCTCTGGAAACACCATATATTTT. Protein sequence: CASSLQGFSGNTIYF.

The rearrangement links TRBV12-3 or TRBV12-4 to TRBJ2-7; 7 nucleotides align to TRBD2. There are 14 residues in the CDR3. Trimming at V came to 5 bases and at J to 2 bases, leaving 6 bases not matched to a gene. The CDR3 bases are TGTGCCAGCAGTCGTCTGGGGGGGACCTACGAGCAGTACTTC. It codes for CASSRLGGTYEQYF.

The chain is built from TRBV4-3 and TRBJ1-1; unclear D gene. V gave up 2 bases and J gave up 4 bases, with 8 bases separating them. The CDR3 length is 13 residues. Germline V gives CDR1 LGHNA, CDR2 YSLEER. This CDR3 is CASSQIPATEAFF. CDR3 DNA sequence: TGCGCCAGCAGCCAAATTCCGGCCACTGAAGCTTTCTTT.

This chain's CDR3 is CASSLSFSAEAFF. In DNA, the CDR3 is TGCGCCAGCAGCTTGAGTTTCTCGGCTGAAGCTTTCTTT. The chain carries TRBV5-1 and TRBJ1-1; D is unclear. V lost 1 base and J lost 6, with 10 bases in between. CDR3 length equals 13 residues. The V gene's germline CDR1 is SGHRS and CDR2 YFSETQ.

This chain joins TRBV7-2 and TRBJ2-7; 7 bases are a match to TRBD2. Trimming took 3 bases from V and 4 from J; bases not matched to a gene: 15. CDR3 length equals 17 residues. Per the germline V gene, CDR1 is SGHTA and CDR2 is FQGNSA. The chain's CDR3 is CASSLILGLTQPYEQYF. The DNA for the CDR3 is TGTGCCAGCAGCTTGATTTTGGGACTAACCCAACCTTACGAGCAGTACTTC. The full variable domain, with the rest looked up from reference TRBV7-2 and TRBJ2-7, is GAGVSQSPSNKVTEKGKDVELRCDPISGHTALYWYRQSLGQGLEFLIYFQGNSAPDKSGLPSDRFSAERTGGSVSTLTIQRTQQEDSAVYLCASSLILGLTQPYEQYFGPGTRLTVT.

For this clonotype: Germline and junction disagree at one end, which may indicate a read error. This chain uses TRBV13 with TRBJ2-4; 7 bases are a match to TRBD1. Germline lookup yields CDR1 PRHDT and CDR2 FYEKMQ (reference sequence). CDR3 length equals 18 residues. CDR3 sequence (DNA): TGTACCAGCAGCCGAGGATCGACAGGGTTGGTGGCCAAAAACATTCAGTACTTC. It encodes CTSSRGSTGLVAKNIQYF.

The V gene is TRBV12-3 or TRBV12-4, the J gene TRBJ1-5; TRBD1 is a possible D gene (5 bases). Trimming took off 6 bases at V and 4 bases at J, with 19 bases between the two ends. The CDR3 extends over 16 amino acids. The chain's CDR3 is CASSLNLGPQNQPQHF. CDR3 sequence (DNA): TGTGCCAGCAGCCTGAATTTGGGGCCCCAGAATCAGCCCCAGCATTTT.

This clonotype was seen a handful of times. The J gene is TRBJ2-7, the V gene TRBV28, with D hard to call. Germline V lookup: CDR1 MDHEN, CDR2 SYDVKM. This CDR3 is 13 amino acids long. The germline V and J ends were trimmed by 4 bases and 0 bases, with 7 bases remaining between them. CDR3 DNA: TGTGCCAGCAGTTCGCTAGACTCCTACGAGCAGTACTTC. This codes for CASSSLDSYEQYF.